The next 12 T cell receptor beta chains were all read from a single sample in a study of T-cell memory formation after mild COVID-19. TCRdb independently ran MiXCR on the 5' RACE reads; one entry per CDR3 protein. Of roughly 600,000 distinct CDR3 sequences in the sample, about a sixth are singletons; the top ten hold 12%. Sample: PBMCs or a T cell subset sorted from them (not recorded which). The receptors were sampled from an adult woman who had mild COVID-19 (a few samples of this study predate the infection). Cell type and time point are not known.

There are many counts of this clonotype. CDR3 bases: TGTGCCAGCAGCCCGCGAATAGACATTAACACTGAAGCTTTCTTT. Translating it yields CASSPRIDINTEAFF. V usage is TRBV7-8 and J usage is TRBJ1-1; no reliable D call. Germline V lookup: CDR1 SGHVS, CDR2 FQNEAQ. The CDR3 covers 15 residues. Trimming removed 5 bases at V and 2 bases at J, with 15 bases between.

This clonotype has a handful of counts. The chain uses TRBV4-2 and TRBJ2-7; D not certain. The germline gives CDR1 LGHNA, CDR2 YNFKEQ. This CDR3 has 13 amino acids. The V end lost 0 bases, the J end lost 6 bases, and 9 bases lay between the germline ends. CDR3 loop: CASSQDKGFEQYF. In DNA form, the CDR3 reads TGTGCCAGCAGCCAAGACAAGGGTTTCGAGCAGTACTTC.

The sample holds a few counts of this clonotype. J is TRBJ1-2 and V is TRBV5-1, with 8 bases aligning to TRBD1. The CDR3 loop spans 18 amino acids. CDR1 is SGHRS, CDR2 YFSETQ, per germline. Trimming cost V 1 base and J 3 bases; bases outside gene matches: 14. CDR3 amino acids: CASSLYPGGAAGDYGYTF. The CDR3 bases are TGCGCCAGCAGCTTGTACCCAGGGGGCGCCGCAGGGGACTATGGCTACACCTTC. The whole variable domain, remainder taken from reference TRBV5-1 and TRBJ1-2, is KAGVTQTPRYLIKTRGQQVTLSCSPISGHRSVSWYQQTPGQGLQFLFEYFSETQRNKGNFPGRFSGRQFSNSRSEMNVSTLELGDSALYLCASSLYPGGAAGDYGYTFGSGTRLTVV.

The V call is TRBV4-2, the J call TRBJ2-3, with 10 bases lining up with TRBD1. V shed 0 bases and J 1 base; nucleotides not matched to a gene: 4. This CDR3 has 17 amino acids. In germline, CDR1 is LGHNA, CDR2 YNFKEQ. This CDR3 reads CASSQELGTGGTDTQYF. The CDR3, as DNA: TGTGCCAGCAGCCAAGAGCTAGGGACAGGGGGCACAGATACGCAGTATTTT.

This clonotype has a handful of counts. The genes are TRBV7-9 and TRBJ2-5; maybe TRBD2 (5 bases). Germline CDR1 reads SEHNR; CDR2 reads FQNEAQ (reference sequence). Trimming stripped 5 bases from V and 5 bases from J, with 18 bases between. The CDR3 length is 15 residues. Here the CDR3 reads CASSIELDPLETQYF. The CDR3 nucleotides are TGTGCCAGCAGCATAGAACTAGACCCGCTTGAGACCCAGTACTTC.

J is TRBJ2-3 and V is TRBV7-2, with D possibly being TRBD1 or TRBD2 (5 bases each). Germline V gene lookup returns CDR1 SGHTA and CDR2 FQGNSA. V lost 4 bases, J lost 1 base, and 12 bases lay in between. There are 15 residues in the CDR3. The CDR3 coding sequence is TGTGCCAGCAGCTCCCGGGACGGCCGCACAGATACGCAGTATTTT. Protein sequence: CASSSRDGRTDTQYF.

The chain has TRBV7-6 and TRBJ1-2; 8 nucleotides align to TRBD1. The V and J ends lost 1 base and 7 bases, in that order; junction bases with no gene match: 5. Germline values: CDR1 SGHVS, CDR2 FNYEAQ. The CDR3 covers 14 residues. In nucleotides, the CDR3 is TGTGCCAGCAGCTTAGAGGGGACAGGTCGTGGCTACACCTTC. It translates to CASSLEGTGRGYTF.

The V gene is TRBV6-5, the J gene TRBJ1-4; possibly TRBD1 for D (5 bases). The V end was cut by 2 bases, the J end by 7 bases, with 14 bases between. The CDR3 contains 15 residues. The germline CDR1 and CDR2 sequences are MNHEY and SVGAGI. CDR3 DNA sequence: TGTGCCAGCAGTTACAGGACATCGCGGGGTGAAAAACTGTTTTTT. It translates to CASSYRTSRGEKLFF.

CDR3 sequence reads: CASNPGTSGRAVEQFF. CDR3 DNA: TGCGCCAGCAACCCCGGGACTAGCGGGAGGGCGGTTGAGCAGTTCTTC. The chain recombines TRBV5-1 with TRBJ2-1; 16 nucleotides align to TRBD2. The CDR3 covers 16 residues. V was clipped by 6 bases and J by 9 bases; unmatched bases: 9. Germline V gene sequence: CDR1 SGHRS, CDR2 YFSETQ. Based on the CDR3 plus reference TRBV5-1 and TRBJ2-1, the full variable domain is KAGVTQTPRYLIKTRGQQVTLSCSPISGHRSVSWYQQTPGQGLQFLFEYFSETQRNKGNFPGRFSGRQFSNSRSEMNVSTLELGDSALYLCASNPGTSGRAVEQFFGPGTRLTVL.

The chain is built from TRBV5-6 and TRBJ2-1; tentatively, D is TRBD1 or TRBD2 (5 bases each). V lost 10 bases and J 9 bases, leaving 17 bases between the germline ends. The CDR3 loop spans 12 amino acids. In germline, CDR1 is SGHDT, CDR2 YYEEEE. The CDR3 DNA is TGTGCCTATTGGGCCGAGGGGACTGAGCAGTTCTTC. Translating gives CAYWAEGTEQFF.

This clonotype was picked up many times. V usage is TRBV20-1 and J usage is TRBJ2-1; D perhaps matches TRBD1 (6 bases). V lost 6 bases to trimming and J lost 5 bases, with 20 bases between them. Germline-derived CDR1 and CDR2 are DFQATT and SNEGSKA (reference sequence). This CDR3 is 15 amino acids long. The CDR3 region is CSASPYGQRDNEQFF. CDR3 nucleotide sequence: TGCAGTGCCTCACCATATGGACAGAGGGACAATGAGCAGTTCTTC.

Comments on this clonotype: The likely explanation is a read error, given a far larger clone one base away. The V gene is TRBV24-1, the J gene TRBJ1-1; no clear D gene. Trimming pared 7 bases from V and 0 bases from J, leaving 2 bases between. Germline CDR1 is KGHDR and CDR2 is SFDVKD. The CDR3 contains 11 residues. This chain's CDR3 is CATSLNTEAFF. CDR3 in DNA: TGTGCCACCAGCTTGAACACTGAAGCTTTCTTT.